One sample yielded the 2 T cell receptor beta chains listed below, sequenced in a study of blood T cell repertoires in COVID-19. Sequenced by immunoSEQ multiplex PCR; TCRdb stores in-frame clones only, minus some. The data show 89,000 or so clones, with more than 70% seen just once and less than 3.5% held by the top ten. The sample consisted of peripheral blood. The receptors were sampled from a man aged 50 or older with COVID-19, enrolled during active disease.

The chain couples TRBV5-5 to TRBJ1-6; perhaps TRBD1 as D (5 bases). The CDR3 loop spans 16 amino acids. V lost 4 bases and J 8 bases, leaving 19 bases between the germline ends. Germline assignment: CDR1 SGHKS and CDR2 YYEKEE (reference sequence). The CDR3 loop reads CASSRAPGTGDSPLHF. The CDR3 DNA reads TGTGCCAGCAGCCGAGCCCCCGGGACGGGGGATTCACCCCTCCACTTT.

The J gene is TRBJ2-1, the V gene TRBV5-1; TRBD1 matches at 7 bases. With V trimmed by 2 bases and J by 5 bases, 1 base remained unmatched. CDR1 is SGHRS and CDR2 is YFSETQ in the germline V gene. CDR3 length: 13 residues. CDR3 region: CASSFTGDNEQFF. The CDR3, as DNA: TGCGCCAGCAGCTTTACAGGGGACAATGAGCAGTTCTTC.